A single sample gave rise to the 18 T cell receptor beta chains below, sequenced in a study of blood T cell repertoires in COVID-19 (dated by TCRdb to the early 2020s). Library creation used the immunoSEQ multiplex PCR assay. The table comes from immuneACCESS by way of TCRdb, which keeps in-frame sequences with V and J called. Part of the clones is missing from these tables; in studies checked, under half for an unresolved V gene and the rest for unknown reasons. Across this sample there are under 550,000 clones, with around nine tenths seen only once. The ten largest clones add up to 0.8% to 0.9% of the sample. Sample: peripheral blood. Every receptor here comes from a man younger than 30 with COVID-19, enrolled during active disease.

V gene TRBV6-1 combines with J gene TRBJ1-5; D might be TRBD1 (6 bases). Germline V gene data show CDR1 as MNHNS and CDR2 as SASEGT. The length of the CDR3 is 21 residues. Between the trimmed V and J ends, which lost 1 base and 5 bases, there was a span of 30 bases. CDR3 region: CASSEGLLQGAGGGTHQPQHF. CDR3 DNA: TGTGCCAGCAGTGAAGGACTTCTACAGGGTGCCGGGGGGGGTACCCATCAGCCCCAGCATTTT.

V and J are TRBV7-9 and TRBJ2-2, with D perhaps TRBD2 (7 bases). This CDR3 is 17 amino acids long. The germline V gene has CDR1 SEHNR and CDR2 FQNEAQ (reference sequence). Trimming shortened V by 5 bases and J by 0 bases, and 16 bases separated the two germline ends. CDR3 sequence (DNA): TGTGCCAGCAGCCATCCGAGGGGGGGTCCGAACACCGGGGAGCTGTTTTTT. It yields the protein CASSHPRGGPNTGELFF.

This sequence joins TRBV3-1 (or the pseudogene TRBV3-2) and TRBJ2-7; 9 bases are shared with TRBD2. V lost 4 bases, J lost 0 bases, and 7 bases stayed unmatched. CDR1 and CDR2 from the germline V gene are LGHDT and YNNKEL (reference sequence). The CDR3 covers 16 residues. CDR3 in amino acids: CASSRLAGHASYEQYF. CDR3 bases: TGTGCCAGCAGCCGCCTAGCGGGACATGCCTCCTACGAGCAGTACTTC.

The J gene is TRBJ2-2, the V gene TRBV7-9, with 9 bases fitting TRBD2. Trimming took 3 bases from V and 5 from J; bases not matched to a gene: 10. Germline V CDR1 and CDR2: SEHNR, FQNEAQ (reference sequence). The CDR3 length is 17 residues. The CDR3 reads CASSFPVSGGGTGELFF. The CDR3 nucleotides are TGTGCCAGCAGCTTCCCCGTTAGCGGGGGCGGGACCGGGGAGCTGTTTTTT.

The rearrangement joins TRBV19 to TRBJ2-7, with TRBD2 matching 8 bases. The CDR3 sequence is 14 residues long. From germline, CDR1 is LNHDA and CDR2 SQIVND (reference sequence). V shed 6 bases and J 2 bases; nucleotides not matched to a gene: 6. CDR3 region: CASSWEAGAYEQYF. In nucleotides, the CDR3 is TGTGCCAGTAGCTGGGAAGCGGGGGCCTACGAGCAGTACTTC.

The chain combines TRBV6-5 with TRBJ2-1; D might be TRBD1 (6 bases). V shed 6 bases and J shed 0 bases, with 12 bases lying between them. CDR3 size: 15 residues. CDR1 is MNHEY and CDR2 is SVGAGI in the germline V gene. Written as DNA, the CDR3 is TGTGCCAGCAGGGTACAGGGAAGCTCCTACAATGAGCAGTTCTTC. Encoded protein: CASRVQGSSYNEQFF.

The CDR3 region has the DNA TGCGCCAGCAGTGAGTCCGGTCTGAAGCAGTATTTT. This encodes CASSESGLKQYF. The rearrangement joins TRBV10-1 to TRBJ2-3; the D is unclear. In germline, CDR1 is WNHNN, CDR2 SYGVQD (reference sequence). Deletions cut 0 bases from V and 11 bases from J, with 9 bases between. The CDR3 covers 12 residues.

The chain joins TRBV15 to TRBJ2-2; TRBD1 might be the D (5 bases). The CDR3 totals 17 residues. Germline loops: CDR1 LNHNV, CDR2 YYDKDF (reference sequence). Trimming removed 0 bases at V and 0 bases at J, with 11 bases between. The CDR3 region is CATSRDAQVTNTGELFF. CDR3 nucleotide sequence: TGTGCCACCAGCAGAGATGCACAGGTCACGAACACCGGGGAGCTGTTTTTT.

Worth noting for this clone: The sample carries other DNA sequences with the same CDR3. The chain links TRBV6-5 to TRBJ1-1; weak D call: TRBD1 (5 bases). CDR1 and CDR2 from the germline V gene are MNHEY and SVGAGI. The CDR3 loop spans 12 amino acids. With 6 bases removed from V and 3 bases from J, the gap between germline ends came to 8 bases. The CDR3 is CASSQGYTEAFF. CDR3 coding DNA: TGTGCCAGCAGCCAGGGTTACACTGAAGCTTTCTTT.

CDR3 DNA sequence: TGTGCCACCAGCATGCCCGGGACAGGTTATGAAAAACTGTTTTTT. The encoded protein is CATSMPGTGYEKLFF. V usage is TRBV15 and J usage is TRBJ1-4, with 8 bases that match TRBD1. Trimming at V came to 4 bases and at J to 6 bases, leaving 7 bases not matched to a gene. This CDR3 contains 15 residues. CDR1 and CDR2 from the germline V gene are LNHNV and YYDKDF (reference sequence).

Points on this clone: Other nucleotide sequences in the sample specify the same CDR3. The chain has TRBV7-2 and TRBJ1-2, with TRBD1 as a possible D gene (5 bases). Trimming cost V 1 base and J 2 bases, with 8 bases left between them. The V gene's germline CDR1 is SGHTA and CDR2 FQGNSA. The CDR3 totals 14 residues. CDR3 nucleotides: TGTGCCAGCAGCTTAGTGGGGGGGAACTATGGCTACACCTTC. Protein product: CASSLVGGNYGYTF.

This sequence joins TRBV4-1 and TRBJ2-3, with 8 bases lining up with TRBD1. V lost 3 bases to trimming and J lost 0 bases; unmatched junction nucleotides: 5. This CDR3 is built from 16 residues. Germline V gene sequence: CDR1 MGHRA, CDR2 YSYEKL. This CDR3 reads CASSQRTGRSTDTQYF. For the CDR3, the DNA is TGCGCCAGCAGCCAGAGGACAGGGCGAAGCACAGATACGCAGTATTTT.

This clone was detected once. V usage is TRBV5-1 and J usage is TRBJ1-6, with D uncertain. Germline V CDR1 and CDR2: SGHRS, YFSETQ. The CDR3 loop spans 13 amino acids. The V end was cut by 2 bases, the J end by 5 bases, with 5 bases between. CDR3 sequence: CASSFGDNSPLHF. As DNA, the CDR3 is TGCGCCAGCAGCTTCGGGGATAATTCACCCCTCCACTTT.

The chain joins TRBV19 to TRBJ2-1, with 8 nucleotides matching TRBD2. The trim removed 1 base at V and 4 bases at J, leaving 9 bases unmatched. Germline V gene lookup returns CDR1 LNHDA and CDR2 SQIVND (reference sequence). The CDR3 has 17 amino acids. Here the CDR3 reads CASSIAGGGTRYNEQFF. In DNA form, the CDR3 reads TGTGCCAGTAGTATAGCCGGGGGGGGGACCAGATACAATGAGCAGTTCTTC.

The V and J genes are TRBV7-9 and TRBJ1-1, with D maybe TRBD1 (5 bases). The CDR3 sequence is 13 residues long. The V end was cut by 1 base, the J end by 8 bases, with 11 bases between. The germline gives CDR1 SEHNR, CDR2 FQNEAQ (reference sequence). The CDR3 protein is CASSLGVRAEAFF. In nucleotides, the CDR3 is TGTGCCAGCAGCTTAGGAGTCAGGGCCGAAGCTTTCTTT.

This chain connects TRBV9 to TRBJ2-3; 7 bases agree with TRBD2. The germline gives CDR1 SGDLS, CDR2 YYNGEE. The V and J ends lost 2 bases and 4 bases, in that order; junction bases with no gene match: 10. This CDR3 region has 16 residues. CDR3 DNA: TGTGCCAGCAGCGTCTCGGGGAGGGCCTCGGCAGATACGCAGTATTTT. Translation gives CASSVSGRASADTQYF.

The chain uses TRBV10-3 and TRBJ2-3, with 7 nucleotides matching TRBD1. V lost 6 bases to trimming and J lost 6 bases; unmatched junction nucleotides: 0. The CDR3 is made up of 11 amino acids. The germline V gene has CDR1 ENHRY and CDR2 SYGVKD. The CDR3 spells CAISRGDTQYF. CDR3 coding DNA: TGTGCCATCAGCAGGGGGGATACGCAGTATTTT.

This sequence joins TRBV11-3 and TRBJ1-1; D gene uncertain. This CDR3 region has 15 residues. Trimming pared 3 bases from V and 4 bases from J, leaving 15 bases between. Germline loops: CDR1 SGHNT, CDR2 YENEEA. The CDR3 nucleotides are TGTGCCAGCAGCTTTCAAGGCTATCGGAGCACTGAAGCTTTCTTT. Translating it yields CASSFQGYRSTEAFF.